The source of this T cell receptor (beta chain) is a study of T cell responses to AZD1222 COVID-19 vaccine. Sequencing used immunoSEQ multiplex PCR; TCRdb keeps in-frame clones, though not all of them. The sample has approximately 160,000 clones; roughly nine tenths are singletons. Germline loops: CDR1 SGHNT, CDR2 YENEEA. Trimming removed 4 bases from V and 4 bases from J; junction bases left unmatched: 8. This CDR3 is 15 amino acids long. The sequenced sample was peripheral blood, obtained on day 0 of AZD1222 vaccination. The chain has TRBV11-3 and TRBJ2-3, with 7 bases fitting TRBD2. The sequence derives from an adult in good health. The CDR3 coding sequence is TGTGCCAGCAGCTCAGGGCGGGAGCTTGCAGATACGCAGTATTTT. It encodes CASSSGRELADTQYF.